This T cell receptor beta chain is from a study of vaccination and CD4 T cells after COVID-19 (dated by TCRdb to between 2021 and 2023). The study in broad terms: Convalescent patients had a positive SARS-CoV-2 result on nasal swab PCR, and of these patients, fewer than ten had mild disease and one had severe disease. Six males and four females were included in the convalescent cohort, with two Hispanic individuals, seven Caucasians, two Asians and one multiracial person represented. Participants received two doses of either the Pfizer-BioNTech BNT162b2 vaccine (n=8) or the Moderna mRNA-1273 vaccine (n=2). Post-COVID blood samples from convalescent patients were collected a median of roughly 100 days after diagnosis, with a range of roughly 35 to 161 days. Post-vaccine blood samples were collected a median of around 2.5 months after the second vaccine dose, ranging from 14 to 241 days. Overlapping spike peptide pools from SARS-CoV-2 and from the common cold coronaviruses HCoV-NL63, HCoV-OC43 and HCoV-229E were used as culture stimuli. As controls, cultures received a CEFX viral epitope pool (the positive control), an HIV-1 Nef peptide pool (the negative control), or no peptide at all. In ten to eleven COVID-19 convalescent patients and several infection-naive healthy vaccine recipients, the spike-specific CD4+ TCR repertoire before mRNA vaccination was compared with the repertoire after mRNA vaccination.

Results and caveats for the whole study, not just this receptor: Only a relatively small number of convalescent patients were included in the study, and early timepoints following natural infection were not analyzed. Of the vaccine-specific clones found in convalescent patients, nearly all (304 of 307) were mono-reactive for SARS-CoV-2 spike instead of being cross-reactive with common cold coronaviruses. In convalescent patients, a median roughly 87% of post-vaccine SARS-CoV-2-reactive clones were detected only after vaccination, suggesting vaccine-specific priming. The median count of SARS-CoV-2-reactive clonotypes went up from roughly 21 after infection to a few dozen after vaccination, although the change was not significant.

CDR1 and CDR2 are read off the germline V gene as SGHTA and FQGNSA. The V and J ends are trimmed by 8 bases and 6 bases, leaving 11 bases between them. The CDR3, from cysteine to phenylalanine, totals 13 residues. Of all the DNA, just the CDR3 is kept, 39 bases in frame from base 1. The treatment or condition label on this specimen signifies: approximately nine-day PBMC culture with coronavirus spike peptide pools or control peptides (ViraFEST assay). The ViraFEST assay, used in the study, expanded antigen-specific T cells with peptide pools and then identified the expanded clonotypes through TCR sequencing. The convalescent patients' positive SARS-CoV-2 PCR tests were from March to December 2020, which was before the Alpha, Beta and Delta variants emerged in the United States. Each well held 2.2 million or so PBMCs cultured in IMDM containing approximately 5% human AB serum and around 10 IU/ml IL-2, with 10 ug/ml peptide pools added. On days 3 and 7, half of the culture medium was replaced with fresh IL-2-containing medium. Once the cells had been in culture for ten to eleven days, the EasySep CD4+ T cell isolation kit was used to isolate CD4+ T cells by negative selection. PBMCs were separated from whole blood using Ficoll-Paque Plus gradient centrifugation and then either used fresh or cryopreserved at -140C. Each culture condition was generally run in triplicate wells.

This clonotype turned up a few times. What antigen it recognizes has not been identified. No much larger clonotype is one base removed from it; base qualities were not supplied. The library relied on PCR. At the Johns Hopkins FTIC core, DNA from the cultured CD4+ T cells underwent TCR sequencing with the Oncomine TCR Beta short-read assay. Genomic DNA was extracted from the cultured CD4+ T cells with the QIAamp micro DNA kit. Oncomine TCR Beta libraries from cultured CD4+ T cells were pooled with unique dual indexes and sequenced on an Illumina iSeq 100. Turning to the authors' computational methods: Non-productive sequences were filtered out, and CDR3s that did not start with C, did not end with F or W, or were shorter than 7 amino acids were discarded. Antigen-specific clonotypes were identified with the MANAFEST web application by comparing peptide-stimulated wells with reference and other culture wells. For a clone to be called positive, the clone needed an FDR below 0.05, an odds ratio above 5, and a productive frequency above 0.1% in at least two of three replicate wells. A clonotype counted as cross-reactive if it showed significant expansion both in the SARS-CoV-2 spike wells and in at least one common cold coronavirus spike condition. Levenshtein distances (stringdist) and unrooted phylogenetic trees (ape) in R version 3.6.1 were used to assess CDR3 homology. Using fastp trimming at Q25 and MiXCR clonotype assembly, TCRdb reanalyzed the public sequencing data and kept in-frame beta chains. Each entry is one CDR3 protein sequence, shown with its most common DNA and genes. The V and J calls, along with clone size, are taken from TCRdb and not from the paper's own processing. The sample yields over 14,000 distinct CDR3 sequences; 51% were counted once. The ten largest account for roughly 13% of the sample.

The sequencing sample was made of CD4+ T cells from blood, cultured in vitro. Rearrangement joined TRBV7-2 to TRBJ1-6, and perhaps TRBD1 as D gene, on 5 matching bases. The sequence was obtained from a human donor who had recovered from COVID-19. The CDR3 is CASAGRSNSPLHF. The sequenced DNA: TGTGCCAGCGCGGGACGTTCTAATTCACCCCTCCACTTT.